Presented here are 27 T cell receptor beta chains from one specimen sequenced in a study of blood T cell repertoires in COVID-19. The table came from immunoSEQ multiplex PCR; TCRdb's copy has only in-frame clones and leaves some out. Among some 300,000 clones, approximately 88% were seen once, and the ten largest hold around 1%. Sequencing was performed on PBMCs or T cells enriched from blood (not recorded which). Receptors were obtained from a woman aged 30 to 39 who had recovered from COVID-19.

The chain joins TRBV30 to TRBJ2-5; D uncertain. The CDR3 sequence is 12 residues long. Per germline, CDR1 GTSNPN and CDR2 SVGIG (reference sequence). Trimming took 3 bases from V and 3 from J, leaving 8 bases between them. CDR3 protein: CAWRQDKETQYF. The CDR3 nucleotides read TGTGCCTGGAGGCAGGATAAAGAGACCCAGTACTTC.

The chain uses TRBV11-2 and TRBJ1-1; D is ambiguous. V was shortened by 4 bases and J by 2 bases, with 17 bases between the two germline ends. This CDR3 comprises 16 residues. CDR1 SGHAT and CDR2 FQNNGV come from the germline V gene. The chain's CDR3 is CASSSLRVFSNTEAFF. CDR3 bases: TGTGCCAGCAGCTCCCTTCGGGTATTCTCCAACACTGAAGCTTTCTTT.

The gene calls are TRBV3-1 (or the pseudogene TRBV3-2) and TRBJ2-1; D might be TRBD1 (5 bases). V dropped 0 bases and J dropped 4 bases, with 19 bases sitting between them. Germline V gives CDR1 LGHDT, CDR2 YNNKEL (reference sequence). CDR3 size: 18 residues. The CDR3 DNA is TGTGCCAGCAGCCAAGATTATCCACAGGTTAGGAGATACAATGAGCAGTTCTTC. It encodes CASSQDYPQVRRYNEQFF.

This chain uses TRBV30 with TRBJ2-1; unclear D gene. The CDR3 loop spans 13 amino acids. With 4 bases removed from V and 0 bases from J, the gap between germline ends came to 7 bases. Germline assignment: CDR1 GTSNPN and CDR2 SVGIG (reference sequence). This chain's CDR3 is CAWTASSYNEQFF. The CDR3 DNA reads TGTGCCTGGACAGCGTCCTCCTACAATGAGCAGTTCTTC.

The chain recombines TRBV18 with TRBJ1-2, with TRBD1 matching 11 bases. Germline V gene data show CDR1 as KGHSH and CDR2 as LQKENI. J gave up 6 bases and V 0 bases, and 12 bases lay outside the gene matches. The CDR3 contains 18 residues. CDR3 sequence (DNA): TGTGCCAGCTCACCACCGAAGGGACAGGGGGAGGTTCGTGATGGCTACACCTTC. Encoded protein: CASSPPKGQGEVRDGYTF.

V usage is TRBV6-2 or TRBV6-3 and J usage is TRBJ2-1; TRBD1 is a possible D gene (6 bases). Per the germline V gene, CDR1 is MNHEY and CDR2 is SVGEGT. The CDR3 loop spans 16 amino acids. The V and J ends lost 2 bases and 0 bases respectively, with 11 bases between them. CDR3 nucleotide sequence: TGTGCCAGCAGTTACCACAGGGTACCCTCCTACAATGAGCAGTTCTTC. It translates to CASSYHRVPSYNEQFF.

This clone was found once. The gene calls are TRBV7-2 and TRBJ2-3; 13 nucleotides agree with TRBD2. The CDR3 runs 19 residues. Germline V lookup: CDR1 SGHTA, CDR2 FQGNSA. V was clipped by 1 base and J by 4 bases; unmatched bases: 11. CDR3 sequence reads: CASSLEPFGLAGDPDTQYF. The CDR3 coding sequence is TGTGCCAGCAGCTTAGAGCCCTTCGGACTAGCGGGGGACCCAGATACGCAGTATTTT.

This clone was seen more than once but under ten times. The chain uses TRBV28 and TRBJ1-5; D gene uncertain. Trimming removed 2 bases at V and 3 bases at J, with 8 bases between. This CDR3 is built from 14 residues. Germline V gene lookup returns CDR1 MDHEN and CDR2 SYDVKM. The CDR3 sequence is CASSLGGNNQPQHF. In nucleotides, the CDR3 is TGTGCCAGCAGTTTAGGAGGGAACAATCAGCCCCAGCATTTT.

CDR3 nucleotide sequence: TGTGCCAGCAGCTTGACCCGACTAGCAGGAGAGACCCAGTACTTC. Protein sequence: CASSLTRLAGETQYF. The rearrangement uses TRBV13 and TRBJ2-5, with 7 bases fitting TRBD2. Germline V gene sequence: CDR1 PRHDT, CDR2 FYEKMQ (reference sequence). This CDR3 has 15 residues. V gave up 3 bases and J gave up 4 bases; unmatched junction bases: 8.

CDR3 bases: TGTGCCTGGAATAAGCGGGGATACACAGATACGCAGTATTTT. Translated: CAWNKRGYTDTQYF. V usage is TRBV30 and J usage is TRBJ2-3; 7 bases are a match to TRBD2. The CDR3 is made up of 14 amino acids. The germline V gene encodes CDR1 GTSNPN and CDR2 SVGIG (reference sequence). J gave up 2 bases and V 4 bases, and 6 bases lay outside the gene matches.

This chain links TRBV7-3 with TRBJ2-1; 8 bases match TRBD2. V dropped 4 bases and J dropped 4; count of bases not matched to a gene: 6. CDR1 and CDR2 from the germline V gene are SGHTA and FQGTGA. CDR3 length: 15 amino acids. CDR3 bases: TGTGCCAGCAGCTCTTTAGCGGGGTTTTACAATGAGCAGTTCTTC. Encoded protein: CASSSLAGFYNEQFF.

This clone was seen only once. The V and J genes are TRBV28 and TRBJ2-7; 8 bases match TRBD1. V gave up 2 bases and J gave up 3 bases; unmatched junction bases: 6. The CDR3 runs 15 residues. Per the germline V gene, CDR1 is MDHEN and CDR2 is SYDVKM. The CDR3 reads CASSLVGDRGYEQYF. Written as DNA, the CDR3 is TGTGCCAGCAGTTTAGTGGGAGACAGGGGCTACGAGCAGTACTTC.

J is TRBJ2-3 and V is TRBV30, with a possible D match to TRBD2 (6 bases). Trimming shortened V by 3 bases and J by 0 bases, and 13 bases separated the two germline ends. The CDR3 totals 15 residues. CDR1 and CDR2 (germline): GTSNPN, SVGIG (reference sequence). CDR3 sequence reads: CAWRDRSGSTDTQYF. CDR3 bases: TGTGCCTGGAGAGACCGAAGCGGGAGCACAGATACGCAGTATTTT. The complete variable domain, with remaining parts taken from reference TRBV30 and TRBJ2-3, reads SQTIHQWPATLVQPVGSPLSLECTVEGTSNPNLYWYRQAAGRGLQLLFYSVGIGQISSEVPQNLSASRPQDRQFILSSKKLLLSDSGFYLCAWRDRSGSTDTQYFGPGTRLTVL.

This chain connects TRBV27 to TRBJ1-2, with a tentative D call TRBD1 (6 bases). Germline lookup yields CDR1 MNHEY and CDR2 SMNVEV (reference sequence). The V and J ends lost 5 bases and 6 bases respectively, with 13 bases between them. This CDR3 contains 13 residues. CDR3 in DNA: TGTGCCAGCAGTAACACAGGGTCACATGGCTACACCTTC. Translated, it gives CASSNTGSHGYTF.

The CDR3 is CATSRDLPGPEAFF. For the CDR3, the DNA is TGTGCCACCAGCAGAGATCTTCCGGGTCCTGAAGCTTTCTTT. The gene calls are TRBV15 and TRBJ1-1; D is undetermined. Germline V gene sequence: CDR1 LNHNV, CDR2 YYDKDF (reference sequence). V was trimmed by 0 bases and J by 6 bases, leaving 11 bases between them. This CDR3 spans 14 amino acids.

The V call is TRBV27, the J call TRBJ1-5; D possibly corresponds to TRBD1 (6 bases). The CDR3 has 17 residues. The ends were cut back, 6 bases at V and 2 bases at J, with 20 bases in the middle. Germline V gene sequence: CDR1 MNHEY, CDR2 SMNVEV (reference sequence). The CDR3 sequence is CASRPTTGLWGNQPQHF. CDR3 bases: TGTGCCAGCAGACCCACGACAGGCCTCTGGGGCAATCAGCCCCAGCATTTT.

CDR3 loop: CASSLVQGDYGYTF. The CDR3 coding sequence is TGTGCCAGCAGCTTGGTCCAGGGCGACTATGGCTACACCTTC. This chain connects TRBV5-4 to TRBJ1-2, with a weak D call TRBD1 (5 bases). The V gene's germline CDR1 is SGHNT and CDR2 YYREEE (reference sequence). This CDR3 region has 14 residues. Trimming cost V 0 bases and J 3 bases, with 9 bases left between them.

The V gene is TRBV5-1, the J gene TRBJ2-2; the match to TRBD1 covers 8 bases. The germline V gene has CDR1 SGHRS and CDR2 YFSETQ. With 3 bases clipped from V and 7 bases from J, the junction kept 5 bases outside the gene matches. CDR3 length equals 14 residues. The CDR3 loop is CASSSQGAIGELFF. The CDR3 nucleotides are TGCGCCAGCAGCTCCCAGGGGGCGATCGGGGAGCTGTTTTTT.

This chain links TRBV15 with TRBJ1-5; a possible D gene is TRBD1 (5 bases). V was cut by 5 bases and J by 6 bases, with 20 bases left in between. This CDR3 has 16 residues. CDR1 LNHNV and CDR2 YYDKDF come from the germline V gene (reference sequence). The CDR3: CATSPRTSGMGQPQHF. In DNA, the CDR3 is TGTGCCACCAGCCCCCGGACAAGTGGCATGGGTCAGCCCCAGCATTTT.

This clone was observed a single time. CDR3 coding DNA: TGTGCCAGCTCACTTACGGGACAAACGATTGATGAAAAACTGTTTTTT. As protein: CASSLTGQTIDEKLFF. This chain joins TRBV18 and TRBJ1-4; TRBD1 might be the D (6 bases). This CDR3 is 16 amino acids long. Germline V gene sequence: CDR1 KGHSH, CDR2 LQKENI. The V end lost 4 bases, the J end lost 6 bases, and 18 bases lay between the germline ends.

This clone was recorded many times. This sample includes further DNA sequences coding for the same CDR3. The gene calls are TRBV18 and TRBJ1-1; D not resolved. Germline assignment: CDR1 KGHSH and CDR2 LQKENI. The germline V and J ends were trimmed by 4 bases and 1 base, with 7 bases remaining between them. This CDR3 spans 13 amino acids. This chain's CDR3 is CASSRQANTEAFF. CDR3 sequence (DNA): TGTGCCAGCTCACGGCAGGCGAACACTGAAGCTTTCTTT.

The gene calls are TRBV7-9 and TRBJ2-7; 7 bases are a match to TRBD1. Germline V CDR1 and CDR2: SEHNR, FQNEAQ (reference sequence). Trimming took 6 bases from V and 0 from J; bases not matched to a gene: 2. The CDR3 sequence is 13 residues long. CDR3 in amino acids: CASSAGGSYEQYF. DNA for the CDR3: TGTGCCAGCAGTGCAGGGGGCTCCTACGAGCAGTACTTC. The full variable domain, rest sourced from reference TRBV7-9 and TRBJ2-7, is DTGVSQNPRHKITKRGQNVTFRCDPISEHNRLYWYRQTLGQGPEFLTYFQNEAQLEKSRLLSDRFSAERPKGSFSTLEIQRTEQGDSAMYLCASSAGGSYEQYFGPGTRLTVT.

This sequence joins TRBV11-2 and TRBJ1-1; D is unresolved. The CDR3 is 14 amino acids. V lost 10 bases to trimming and J lost 6 bases, with 21 bases between them. Germline CDR1 and CDR2: SGHAT and FQNNGV. The CDR3 spells CATRGVRGRPEAFF. CDR3 sequence (DNA): TGTGCCACCCGGGGTGTACGGGGTAGGCCTGAAGCTTTCTTT.

The V gene is TRBV7-6, the J gene TRBJ1-1; D unclear. This CDR3 is 12 amino acids long. V was cut by 5 bases and J by 4 bases, with 8 bases left in between. From germline, CDR1 is SGHVS and CDR2 FNYEAQ. CDR3 coding DNA: TGTGCCAGCAGCCAACCTATCACTGAAGCTTTCTTT. This gives the protein CASSQPITEAFF.

This clone was detected only a few times. DNA for the CDR3: TGTGCCACCAGCGGGAGACTAGCGGGAGGTACCTACAATGAGCAGTTCTTC. Protein sequence: CATSGRLAGGTYNEQFF. This rearrangement joins TRBV15 to TRBJ2-1, with TRBD2 matching over 13 bases. V lost 5 bases, J lost 2 bases, and 6 bases stayed unmatched. CDR1 and CDR2 from the germline V gene are LNHNV and YYDKDF (reference sequence). This CDR3 has 17 amino acids.

V and J are TRBV27 and TRBJ2-3; no firm D call. V gave up 3 bases and J gave up 0 bases, with 13 bases separating them. The CDR3 loop spans 16 amino acids. Germline assignment: CDR1 MNHEY and CDR2 SMNVEV (reference sequence). CDR3 sequence: CASSFLGSPSTDTQYF. CDR3 sequence (DNA): TGTGCCAGCAGTTTCCTTGGCAGTCCTAGCACAGATACGCAGTATTTT.

Only a few counts were recorded for this clone. The gene calls are TRBV30 and TRBJ2-7; D not resolved. CDR3 length: 11 residues. Trimming removed 3 bases at V and 3 bases at J, with 6 bases between. The germline V gene has CDR1 GTSNPN and CDR2 SVGIG (reference sequence). The CDR3 reads CAWRLNYEQYF. CDR3 in DNA: TGTGCCTGGAGATTAAACTACGAGCAGTACTTC.